The 30 T cell receptor beta chains below all came from one sample that was sequenced in a study of cytomegalovirus exposure and HLA in healthy donors. This PCR relied on a set of 60 Vbeta primers and 13 Jbeta primers. Only in-frame clones appear in the TCRdb table, and some are missing; sequencing was by immunoSEQ multiplex PCR. The table shows approximately 150,000 clones, with around 64% occurring only once. What was sequenced was PBMCs. The source is a woman under 40 in good health and CMV-seronegative.

This chain links TRBV7-9 with TRBJ2-3; 8 bases line up with TRBD2. CDR3 size: 15 residues. Germline V lookup: CDR1 SEHNR, CDR2 FQNEAQ (reference sequence). With V trimmed by 3 bases and J by 3 bases, 5 bases remained unmatched. The DNA of the CDR3 is TGTGCCAGCAGCTTGGGGAGCGGGAGTACAGATACGCAGTATTTT. Its translation is CASSLGSGSTDTQYF.

This sequence joins TRBV13 and TRBJ2-3; 11 bases fit TRBD2. J was trimmed by 2 bases and V by 4 bases; bases with no gene match: 5. The germline V gene encodes CDR1 PRHDT and CDR2 FYEKMQ (reference sequence). This CDR3 contains 16 residues. In DNA form, the CDR3 reads TGTGCCAGCAGCTCCAGACTAGCGGGGAACACAGATACGCAGTATTTT. It encodes CASSSRLAGNTDTQYF.

This sequence joins TRBV19 and TRBJ2-3; TRBD1 agrees at 8 bases. Trimming cost V 5 bases and J 6 bases; bases outside gene matches: 4. Germline V gives CDR1 LNHDA, CDR2 SQIVND (reference sequence). The CDR3 is 13 residues long. The chain's CDR3 is CASSVDRGDTQYF. CDR3 nucleotides: TGTGCCAGTAGTGTTGACAGGGGTGATACGCAGTATTTT.

The gene calls are TRBV5-1 and TRBJ2-3; TRBD1 aligns across 8 bases. Germline values: CDR1 SGHRS, CDR2 YFSETQ. Trimming took 3 bases from V and 2 from J; bases not matched to a gene: 14. The CDR3 totals 18 residues. DNA for the CDR3: TGCGCCAGCAGCTGGACCACTACCATGACAGGGGTCACAGATACGCAGTATTTT. Protein sequence: CASSWTTTMTGVTDTQYF.

V is TRBV14 and J is TRBJ2-7, with 9 bases that match TRBD1. After removal of 3 bases from V and 2 bases from J, the junction contained 8 bases not matched to a gene. The length of the CDR3 is 16 residues. Germline lookup yields CDR1 SGHDN and CDR2 FVKESK. The CDR3 region has the DNA TGTGCCAGCAGCCAGGGGACCGGGACAGGGACCTACGAGCAGTACTTC. Translating it yields CASSQGTGTGTYEQYF.

The gene calls are TRBV27 and TRBJ2-1, with D unresolved. Germline assignment: CDR1 MNHEY and CDR2 SMNVEV (reference sequence). The CDR3 has 16 amino acids. V gave up 0 bases and J gave up 0 bases, with 9 bases separating them. The CDR3 region has the DNA TGTGCCAGCAGTTTATCAATCGCGCACTCCTACAATGAGCAGTTCTTC. As protein: CASSLSIAHSYNEQFF.

The rearrangement uses TRBV9 and TRBJ2-1, with D maybe TRBD2 (6 bases). The germline V and J ends were trimmed by 0 bases and 5 bases, with 12 bases remaining between them. The germline CDR1 and CDR2 sequences are SGDLS and YYNGEE. The CDR3 totals 15 residues. The DNA for the CDR3 is TGTGCCAGCAGCGTAGGGGGCGGGACCGACAATGAGCAGTTCTTC. It encodes CASSVGGGTDNEQFF.

The gene calls are TRBV6-6 and TRBJ1-2; a weak D match, TRBD1 (6 bases). V dropped 5 bases and J dropped 4 bases, with 20 bases sitting between them. This CDR3 contains 16 residues. From germline, CDR1 is MNHNY and CDR2 SVGAGI (reference sequence). CDR3 region: CASSTYRDVGPYGYTF. The CDR3 DNA is TGTGCCAGCAGTACATACAGGGATGTGGGACCCTATGGCTACACCTTC.

The CDR3 DNA reads TGTGCCAGCAGTTTAATACAAGAGACCCAGTACTTC. This translates into CASSLIQETQYF. The V and J genes are TRBV27 and TRBJ2-5; no reliable D call. This CDR3 spans 12 amino acids. Trimming cost V 2 bases and J 2 bases, with 3 bases left between them. Germline V gives CDR1 MNHEY, CDR2 SMNVEV (reference sequence).

This clone was found once. The junction departs from germline at one end; a sequencing error may be responsible. The chain combines TRBV7-9 with TRBJ2-7; TRBD2 is a possible D gene (5 bases). Germline V gene data show CDR1 as SEHNR and CDR2 as FQNEAQ (reference sequence). This CDR3 has 15 residues. CDR3 sequence: CSSSLVGASRYEQYF. In DNA, the CDR3 is TGTTCCAGCAGCTTAGTGGGAGCTAGTAGGTACGAGCAGTACTTC.

This clone has more than one count but fewer than ten. The chain recombines TRBV7-9 with TRBJ2-1, with 14 bases that match TRBD2. V lost 9 bases, J lost 9 bases, and 13 bases stayed unmatched. In germline, CDR1 is SEHNR, CDR2 FQNEAQ (reference sequence). The CDR3 loop spans 16 amino acids. DNA for the CDR3: TGTGCCAGTTTCCCCGGGACTAGCGGGAGATTGGGTGAGCAGTTCTTC. It codes for CASFPGTSGRLGEQFF.

A word on this clone: Sequence at one end of the junction differs from germline and may be a read error. The gene calls are TRBV7-9 and TRBJ2-7; no firm D call. Germline V CDR1 and CDR2: SEHNR, FQNEAQ (reference sequence). This CDR3 has 12 amino acids. CDR3 DNA: TGTTCCAGCAGCTTCACTTCGGTAGAGCAGTACTTC. Translating it yields CSSSFTSVEQYF.

A note on this clone: A read error may produce the germline difference seen at one junction end. This chain uses TRBV28 with TRBJ1-1; TRBD1 is a possible D gene (5 bases). The CDR3 is made up of 12 amino acids. CDR1 MDHEN and CDR2 SYDVKM come from the germline V gene. This CDR3 reads CASSLWGSEAFF. The CDR3 DNA reads as TGTGCCAGCAGTCTATGGGGCTCTGAAGCTTTCTTT.

This rearrangement joins TRBV11-2 to TRBJ2-3; no reliable D call. The germline V and J ends were trimmed by 7 bases and 0 bases, with 8 bases remaining between them. Germline V gene lookup returns CDR1 SGHAT and CDR2 FQNNGV. The length of the CDR3 is 13 residues. The CDR3 reads CASNQASTDTQYF. DNA for the CDR3: TGTGCCAGCAATCAAGCTAGCACAGATACGCAGTATTTT.

The chain uses TRBV5-1 and TRBJ2-7; 8 nucleotides line up with TRBD2. V lost 5 bases to trimming and J lost 3 bases; unmatched junction nucleotides: 10. Per germline, CDR1 SGHRS and CDR2 YFSETQ. There are 15 residues in the CDR3. In DNA form, the CDR3 reads TGCGCCAGCAGGGGGGTTCGGGGGGGAATCTACGAGCAGTACTTC. As protein: CASRGVRGGIYEQYF.

CDR3 nucleotide sequence: TGTGCCAGCAGTTCTGGAGGGGACGGCCCCTATAATTCACCCCTCCACTTT. Its translation is CASSSGGDGPYNSPLHF. The chain couples TRBV9 to TRBJ1-6; TRBD1 might be the D (5 bases). Trimming left V 5 bases short and J 2 bases short, with 17 bases between. The CDR3 is 17 amino acids. Germline V gene data show CDR1 as SGDLS and CDR2 as YYNGEE.

V and J are TRBV27 and TRBJ1-1; D call uncertain. This CDR3 has 13 amino acids. From germline, CDR1 is MNHEY and CDR2 SMNVEV (reference sequence). V lost 6 bases, J lost 2 bases, and 10 bases lay in between. CDR3 in amino acids: CASSPPGNTEAFF. As DNA, the CDR3 is TGTGCCAGCAGCCCTCCGGGTAACACTGAAGCTTTCTTT.

CDR3 loop: CAGGGLNTEAFF. The CDR3 nucleotides are TGTGCCGGGGGAGGGTTGAACACTGAAGCTTTCTTT. The rearrangement links TRBV30 to TRBJ1-1; a possible D gene is TRBD1 (5 bases). The CDR3 spans 12 residues. Germline V gives CDR1 GTSNPN, CDR2 SVGIG (reference sequence). V was pared by 8 bases and J by 0 bases, with 10 bases between.

CDR3 region: CASIGSENTIYF. The CDR3 DNA sequence: TGTGCCAGCATTGGTTCCGAGAACACCATATATTTT. This rearrangement joins TRBV6-1 to TRBJ1-3; D remains unclear. Trimming pared 7 bases from V and 7 bases from J, leaving 11 bases between. Per the germline V gene, CDR1 is MNHNS and CDR2 is SASEGT. CDR3 length: 12 amino acids.

This chain uses TRBV29-1 with TRBJ2-5, with unresolved D. The CDR3 covers 13 residues. Germline values: CDR1 SQVTM, CDR2 ANQGSEA. Deletions cut 2 bases from V and 3 bases from J, with 10 bases between. The CDR3: CSVETHSKETQYF. CDR3 DNA: TGCAGCGTTGAAACCCACAGTAAAGAGACCCAGTACTTC. Looking up the rest from reference TRBV29-1 and TRBJ2-5 gives the full variable domain: SAVISQKPSRDICQRGTSLTIQCQVDSQVTMMFWYRQQPGQSLTLIATANQGSEATYESGFVIDKFPISRPNLTFSTLTVSNMSPEDSSIYLCSVETHSKETQYFGPGTRLLVL.

The chain couples TRBV30 to TRBJ1-5; possibly TRBD1 for D (5 bases). Trimming left V 2 bases short and J 7 bases short, with 18 bases between. CDR1 is GTSNPN and CDR2 is SVGIG in the germline V gene (reference sequence). There are 15 residues in the CDR3. CDR3 DNA: TGTGCCTGGAGTACCGGGACCGCTGCGGGACAGCCCCAGCATTTT. This codes for CAWSTGTAAGQPQHF.

The CDR3 protein is CSVQKLEKGDTEAFF. Here the CDR3 DNA reads TGCAGCGTTCAGAAACTCGAGAAGGGGGACACTGAAGCTTTCTTT. The chain uses TRBV29-1 and TRBJ1-1; tentatively, D is TRBD1 (6 bases). The V end was cut by 5 bases, the J end by 3 bases, with 19 bases between. The germline CDR1 and CDR2 sequences are SQVTM and ANQGSEA. This CDR3 spans 15 amino acids.

The chain links TRBV6-5 to TRBJ2-6; 7 bases match TRBD1. The CDR3 runs 15 residues. V was pared by 5 bases and J by 1 base, with 2 bases of the junction left unmatched. The germline V gene has CDR1 MNHEY and CDR2 SVGAGI. The DNA of the CDR3 is TGTGCCAGCAGTCTGACAGGGTCTGGGGCCAACGTCCTGACTTTC. Translation gives CASSLTGSGANVLTF.

This rearrangement joins TRBV7-2 to TRBJ2-5, with 9 bases matching TRBD2. The tail of the sequence fits TRBJ2-7 better, so the J call may be wrong. CDR1 SGHTA and CDR2 FQGNSA come from the germline V gene. CDR3 length: 14 amino acids. This CDR3 is CASSLEAGGFEQYF. DNA of the CDR3: TGTGCCAGCAGCTTAGAGGCGGGAGGGTTCGAGCAGTACTTC.

This clone showed up just once. J is TRBJ1-2 and V is TRBV20-1, with D perhaps matching TRBD1 (5 bases). This CDR3 contains 11 residues. Germline CDR1 DFQATT, CDR2 SNEGSKA (reference sequence). With 1 base removed from V and 10 bases from J, the gap between germline ends came to 10 bases. CDR3 in DNA: TGCAGTGCTAGAGTAGGGGTCCCCTACACCTTC. Protein product: CSARVGVPYTF.

The genes are TRBV2 and TRBJ2-2; no clear D. The CDR3 extends over 15 amino acids. Per the germline V gene, CDR1 is SNHLY and CDR2 is FYNNEI. V was cut by 4 bases and J by 5 bases, with 14 bases left in between. CDR3 nucleotides: TGTGCCAGCAGTGGAGCCCAGGAAGTTACCGGGGAGCTGTTTTTT. This codes for CASSGAQEVTGELFF.

J is TRBJ2-7 and V is TRBV9; D uncertain. The germline V gene has CDR1 SGDLS and CDR2 YYNGEE. The germline V and J ends were trimmed by 0 bases and 0 bases, with 7 bases remaining between them. The CDR3 sequence is 14 residues long. CDR3 sequence: CASSVVGNSYEQYF. The DNA of the CDR3 is TGTGCCAGCAGCGTAGTGGGCAACTCCTACGAGCAGTACTTC. Based on the CDR3 plus reference TRBV9 and TRBJ2-7, the full variable domain is DSGVTQTPKHLITATGQRVTLRCSPRSGDLSVYWYQQSLDQGLQFLIQYYNGEERAKGNILERFSAQQFPDLHSELNLSSLELGDSALYFCASSVVGNSYEQYFGPGTRLTVT.

V usage is TRBV15 and J usage is TRBJ1-4, with a weak D call TRBD1 (5 bases). CDR3 length: 13 amino acids. V was shortened by 2 bases and J by 8 bases, with 9 bases between the two germline ends. Germline assignment: CDR1 LNHNV and CDR2 YYDKDF (reference sequence). Here the CDR3 reads CATSRHGGEKLFF. The DNA of the CDR3 is TGTGCCACCAGCAGACACGGGGGGGAAAAACTGTTTTTT.

The chain combines TRBV6-5 with TRBJ2-7, with TRBD1 matching over 9 bases. Germline CDR1 and CDR2: MNHEY and SVGAGI. Unmatched junction bases numbered 7, after V lost 5 bases and J lost 5 bases. The CDR3 has 14 amino acids. The CDR3 reads CASSAHRGRDEQYF. CDR3 in DNA: TGTGCCAGCAGTGCTCACAGGGGGCGCGACGAGCAGTACTTC.

This chain joins TRBV4-2 and TRBJ2-7; 7 bases align to TRBD2. CDR3 length: 17 amino acids. The germline V gene has CDR1 LGHNA and CDR2 YNFKEQ. V gave up 2 bases and J gave up 3 bases; unmatched junction bases: 13. The CDR3 here is CASSQIGLQAGIYEQYF. In DNA form, the CDR3 reads TGTGCCAGCAGCCAAATCGGCTTACAAGCGGGGATCTACGAGCAGTACTTC.